This entry is about one T cell receptor (beta chain). The antigen remains undetermined. The data originate from a study of long-term antiretroviral therapy in people with HIV. Study-level results: CDR3 length ranges were narrower in HIV repertoires than in controls.

The authors ran the immunoSEQ assay, v3.0, at survey level. Sequencing targeted roughly 35,000-55,000 T-cell genomes per sample. Libraries were prepared by immunoSEQ multiplex PCR; TCRdb keeps only in-frame clonotypes and omits some of them. The sample carries 35,000 or so clones, around three quarters recorded once. Germline-derived CDR1 and CDR2 are SGHVS and FQNEAQ. V shed 0 bases and J 10 bases; nucleotides not matched to a gene: 13. This CDR3 region has 18 residues. This TCR was recovered from a woman between 50 and 59 years old with HIV. The chain is built from TRBV7-8 and TRBJ2-1; 12 bases align to TRBD2. The sample here was unsorted PBMCs, taken 2 years after starting antiretroviral therapy. The CDR3, as DNA: TGTGCCAGCAGCTTAGCGTCGACTAGCGGGGGCCGCTCGAGGGAGCAGTTCTTC. It specifies CASSLASTSGGRSREQFF.